This entry is about one T cell receptor beta chain. No antigen is known for it. TCRdb's copy holds only in-frame clones and misses some; the assay was immunoSEQ multiplex PCR. The sample has 15,000 or so clones; 63% are singletons. The data stem from a study of CD4+ T cells in melanoma. The study's findings and limits: Neoantigen-specific CD4+ T cells in melanoma reportedly had diverse differentiation states. CD8+ T cell, macrophage and B cell function reportedly correlated with neoantigen-specific CD4+ T cells.

Germline CDR1 and CDR2: SGHNT and YENEEA. The CDR3 contains 16 residues. V gave up 1 base and J gave up 5 bases; unmatched junction bases: 6. This clonotype was sampled from a human donor with melanoma. Material for sequencing was cells from a culture (not recorded whether cultured in vitro). The chain links TRBV11-3 to TRBJ2-7, with 12 bases aligning to TRBD1. DNA of the CDR3: TGTGCCAGCAGCTTAGGGGACAGGGGGCGCCGGGACGAGCAGTACTTC. Translating gives CASSLGDRGRRDEQYF.